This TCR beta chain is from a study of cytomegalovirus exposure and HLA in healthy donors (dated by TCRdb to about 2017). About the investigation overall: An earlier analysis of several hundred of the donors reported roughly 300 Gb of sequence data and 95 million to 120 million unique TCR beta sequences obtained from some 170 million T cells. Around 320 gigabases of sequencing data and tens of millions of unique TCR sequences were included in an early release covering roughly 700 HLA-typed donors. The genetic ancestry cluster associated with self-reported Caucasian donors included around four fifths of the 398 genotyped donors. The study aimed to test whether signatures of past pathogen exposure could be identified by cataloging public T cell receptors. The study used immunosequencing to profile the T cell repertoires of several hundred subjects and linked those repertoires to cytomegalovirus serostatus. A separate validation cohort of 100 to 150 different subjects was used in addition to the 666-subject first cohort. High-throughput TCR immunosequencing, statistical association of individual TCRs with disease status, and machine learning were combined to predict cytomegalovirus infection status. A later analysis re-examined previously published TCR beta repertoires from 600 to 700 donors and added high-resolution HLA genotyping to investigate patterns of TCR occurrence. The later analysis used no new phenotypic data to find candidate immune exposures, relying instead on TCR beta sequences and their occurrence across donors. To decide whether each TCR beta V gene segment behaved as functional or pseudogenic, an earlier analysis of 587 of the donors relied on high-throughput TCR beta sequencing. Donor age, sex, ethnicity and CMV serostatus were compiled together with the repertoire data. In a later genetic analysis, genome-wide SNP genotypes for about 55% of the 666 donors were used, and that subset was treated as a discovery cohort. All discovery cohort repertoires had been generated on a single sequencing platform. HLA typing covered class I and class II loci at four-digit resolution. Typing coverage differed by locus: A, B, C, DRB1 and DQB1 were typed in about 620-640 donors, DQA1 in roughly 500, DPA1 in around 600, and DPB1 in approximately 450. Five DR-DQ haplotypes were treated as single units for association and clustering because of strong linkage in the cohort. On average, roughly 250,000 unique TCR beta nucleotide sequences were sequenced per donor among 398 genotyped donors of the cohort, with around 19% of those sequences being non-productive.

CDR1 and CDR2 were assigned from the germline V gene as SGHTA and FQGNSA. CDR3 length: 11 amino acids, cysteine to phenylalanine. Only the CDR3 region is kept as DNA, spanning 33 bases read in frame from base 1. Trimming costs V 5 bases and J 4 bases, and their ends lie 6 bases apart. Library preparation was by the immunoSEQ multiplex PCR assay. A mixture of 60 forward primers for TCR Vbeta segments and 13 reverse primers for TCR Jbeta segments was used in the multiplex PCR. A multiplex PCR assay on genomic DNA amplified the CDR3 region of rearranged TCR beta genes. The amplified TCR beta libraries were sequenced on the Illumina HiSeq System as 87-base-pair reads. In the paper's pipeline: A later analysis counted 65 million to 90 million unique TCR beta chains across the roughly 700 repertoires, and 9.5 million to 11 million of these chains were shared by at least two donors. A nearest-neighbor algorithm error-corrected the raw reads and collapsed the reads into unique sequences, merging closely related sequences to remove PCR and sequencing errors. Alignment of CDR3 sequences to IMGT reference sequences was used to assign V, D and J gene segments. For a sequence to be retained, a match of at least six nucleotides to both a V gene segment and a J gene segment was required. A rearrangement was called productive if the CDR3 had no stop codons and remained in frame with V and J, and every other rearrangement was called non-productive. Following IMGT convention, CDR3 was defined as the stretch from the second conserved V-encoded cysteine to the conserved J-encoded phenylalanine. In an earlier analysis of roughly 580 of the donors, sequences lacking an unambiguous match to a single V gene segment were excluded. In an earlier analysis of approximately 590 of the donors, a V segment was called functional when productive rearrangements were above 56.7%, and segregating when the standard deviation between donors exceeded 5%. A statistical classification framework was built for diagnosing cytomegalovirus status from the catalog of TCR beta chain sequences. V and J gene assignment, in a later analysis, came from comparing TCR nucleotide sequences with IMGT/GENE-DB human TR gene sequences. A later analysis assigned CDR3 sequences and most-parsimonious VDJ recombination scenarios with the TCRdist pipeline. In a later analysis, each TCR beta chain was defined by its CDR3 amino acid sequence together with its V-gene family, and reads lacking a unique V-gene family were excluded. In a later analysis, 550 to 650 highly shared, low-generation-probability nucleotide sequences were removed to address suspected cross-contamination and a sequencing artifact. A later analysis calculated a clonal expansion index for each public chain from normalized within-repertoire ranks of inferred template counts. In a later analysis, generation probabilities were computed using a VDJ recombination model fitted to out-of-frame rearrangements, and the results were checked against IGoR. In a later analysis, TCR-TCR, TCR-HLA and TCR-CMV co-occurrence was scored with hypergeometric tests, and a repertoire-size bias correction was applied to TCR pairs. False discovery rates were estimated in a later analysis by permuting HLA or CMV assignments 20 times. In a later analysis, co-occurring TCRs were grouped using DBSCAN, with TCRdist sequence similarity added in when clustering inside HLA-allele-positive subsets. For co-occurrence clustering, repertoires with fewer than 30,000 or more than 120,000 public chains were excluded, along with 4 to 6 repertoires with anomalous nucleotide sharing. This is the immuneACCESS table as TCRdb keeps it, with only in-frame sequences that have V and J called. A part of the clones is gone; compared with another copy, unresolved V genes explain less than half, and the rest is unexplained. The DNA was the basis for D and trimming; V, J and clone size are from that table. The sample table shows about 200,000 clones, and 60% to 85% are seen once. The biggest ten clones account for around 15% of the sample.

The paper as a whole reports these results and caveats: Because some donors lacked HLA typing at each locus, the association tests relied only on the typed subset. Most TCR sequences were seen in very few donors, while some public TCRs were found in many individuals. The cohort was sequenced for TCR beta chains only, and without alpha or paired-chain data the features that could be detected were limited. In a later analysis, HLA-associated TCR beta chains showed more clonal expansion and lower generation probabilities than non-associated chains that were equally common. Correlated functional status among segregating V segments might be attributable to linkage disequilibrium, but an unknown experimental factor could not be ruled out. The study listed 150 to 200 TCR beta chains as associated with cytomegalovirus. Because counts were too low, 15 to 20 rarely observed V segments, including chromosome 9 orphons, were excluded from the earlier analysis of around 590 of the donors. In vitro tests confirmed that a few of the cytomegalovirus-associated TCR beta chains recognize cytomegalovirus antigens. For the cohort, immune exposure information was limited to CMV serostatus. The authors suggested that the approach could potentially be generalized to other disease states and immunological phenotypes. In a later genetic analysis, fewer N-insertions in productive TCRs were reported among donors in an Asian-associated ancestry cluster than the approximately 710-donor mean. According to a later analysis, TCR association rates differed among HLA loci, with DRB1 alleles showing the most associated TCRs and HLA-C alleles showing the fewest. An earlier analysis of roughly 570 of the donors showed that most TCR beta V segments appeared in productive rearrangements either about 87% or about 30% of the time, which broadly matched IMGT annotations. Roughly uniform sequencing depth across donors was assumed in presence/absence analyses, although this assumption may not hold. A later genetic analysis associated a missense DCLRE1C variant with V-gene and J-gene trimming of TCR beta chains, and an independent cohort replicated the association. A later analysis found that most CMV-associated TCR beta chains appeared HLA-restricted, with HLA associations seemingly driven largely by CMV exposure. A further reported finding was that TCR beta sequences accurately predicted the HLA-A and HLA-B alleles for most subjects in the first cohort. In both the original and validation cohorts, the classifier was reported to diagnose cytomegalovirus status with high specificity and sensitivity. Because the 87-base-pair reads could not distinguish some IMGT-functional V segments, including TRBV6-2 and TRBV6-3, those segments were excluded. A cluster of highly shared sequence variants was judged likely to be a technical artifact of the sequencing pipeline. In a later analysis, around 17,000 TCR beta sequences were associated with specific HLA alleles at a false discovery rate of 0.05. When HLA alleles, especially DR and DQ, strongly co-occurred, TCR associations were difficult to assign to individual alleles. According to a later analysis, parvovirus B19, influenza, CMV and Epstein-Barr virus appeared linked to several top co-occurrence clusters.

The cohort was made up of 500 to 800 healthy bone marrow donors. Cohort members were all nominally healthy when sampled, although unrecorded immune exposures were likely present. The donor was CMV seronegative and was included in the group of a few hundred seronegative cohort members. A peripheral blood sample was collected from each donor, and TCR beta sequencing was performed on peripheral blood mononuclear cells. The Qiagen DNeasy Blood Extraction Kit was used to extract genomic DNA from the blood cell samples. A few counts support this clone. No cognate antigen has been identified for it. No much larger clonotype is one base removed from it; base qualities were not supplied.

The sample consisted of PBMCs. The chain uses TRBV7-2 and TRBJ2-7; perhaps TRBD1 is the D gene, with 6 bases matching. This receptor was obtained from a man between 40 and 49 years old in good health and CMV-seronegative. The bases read TGTGCCAGCAGCGACAGGTACGAGCAGTACTTC. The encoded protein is CASSDRYEQYF.